The source of this TCR beta chain is a study of early T cells in non-severe SARS-CoV-2 infection listed by TCRdb under 2021. Concerning the study at large: TCR sequencing used bulk RNA from unsorted whole blood, so alpha and beta chains could not be paired. The full study reports these points: Matching against VDJdb was skewed toward anti-spike CD8 responses, likely underestimated virus-specific expansions, and missed private and CD4 specificities.

In the case of this clonotype: Which antigen it targets is not known. A clone one base away is much larger, so this may be a read error.

Receptor amplification or capture employed 5' RACE. Sequencing was carried out with a NextSeq 500. Unique molecular identifiers were attached to individual cDNA molecules in the TCR library protocol so that sequencing error and PCR bias could be corrected. Both TCR alpha and beta chains were sequenced, and tight co-correlation was observed between alpha and beta sequence abundances in each sample. The study's own analysis went as follows. V gene, J gene and CDR3 annotation of TCR sequences was performed with Decombinator V4. Expanded TCRs were defined as changing significantly between any two time points under a Poisson model with p below 0.0001. Abundances of TCRs were expressed as counts per million after normalisation to the total number of TCRs sequenced in each sample. MAIT TCRs were defined by TRAV1-2 paired with TRAJ12, TRAJ20 or TRAJ33, and iNKT TCRs by TRAV10 paired with TRAJ18. A search of VDJdb, accessed on 1 November 2021, was run for TCRs annotated to CMV, EBV and SARS-CoV-2, with TCRs annotated for multiple antigens excluded. TCRdb reran the public reads through fastp at Q25 and MiXCR, keeping productive beta chains. CDR3 protein duplicates are merged, each entry listing the most common genes and DNA. These V and J calls originate from TCRdb's pipeline instead of the authors' own analysis. The sample records about 50,000 distinct CDR3 sequences, about 10% of which are singletons. Under 15% of the sample is taken by the ten largest.

The study was a case-control design nested within a healthcare worker cohort in London, UK, with weekly nasopharyngeal swab PCR tests and blood sampling. Healthcare workers were enrolled in the week of the UK lockdown, from 23 to 31 March 2020, and were followed every week for up to roughly 16 weeks. The CDR3 runs 13 residues from the cysteine to the phenylalanine. Of the read, only the CDR3 DNA is kept; its 39 bases are in frame from base 1. The CDR1 and CDR2 encoded by the germline V gene are KGHDR and SFDVKD. The sequence came from an adult who was a healthcare worker with PCR-confirmed SARS-CoV-2 infection or an uninfected control (not recorded which). Input material: whole blood. Rearrangement joined TRBV24-1 to TRBJ2-2, with the D gene too uncertain to name. The CDR3 here reads CAISVPSTGELFF. The nucleotide sequence reads as follows: TGTGCCATCAGTGTACCGTCGACCGGGGAGCTGTTTTTT.